The next 27 T cell receptor beta chains were all read from a single sample in a study of blood T cell repertoires in COVID-19. Sequencing used immunoSEQ multiplex PCR; TCRdb keeps in-frame clones, though not all of them. The data hold some 150,000 clones, with approximately 84% observed a single time. Sequenced material: peripheral blood. The receptors shown here come from a human donor in a cohort sampled during active COVID-19.

This chain connects TRBV3-1 (or the pseudogene TRBV3-2) to TRBJ2-1; D is uncertain. This CDR3 contains 14 residues. Germline V gene sequence: CDR1 LGHDT, CDR2 YNNKEL (reference sequence). V was trimmed by 3 bases and J by 5 bases, leaving 11 bases between them. CDR3 sequence reads: CASSQEIRNNEQFF. In nucleotides, the CDR3 is TGTGCCAGCAGCCAGGAGATTAGGAACAATGAGCAGTTCTTC.

The chain recombines TRBV7-3 with TRBJ2-1; D call uncertain. This CDR3 region has 13 residues. Between the trimmed V and J ends, which lost 2 bases and 4 bases, there was a span of 6 bases. Per germline, CDR1 SGHTA and CDR2 FQGTGA. The CDR3 region is CASSLQQYNEQFF. CDR3 in DNA: TGTGCCAGCAGCTTACAACAATACAATGAGCAGTTCTTC.

This clone was picked up one time. The V call is TRBV5-8, the J call TRBJ1-4; D is ambiguous. Trimming took off 4 bases at V and 6 bases at J, with 13 bases between the two ends. Germline CDR1 SGHTS, CDR2 YDEGEE. The CDR3 extends over 14 amino acids. The CDR3: CASSTPGGYEKLFF. The DNA of the CDR3 is TGTGCCAGCAGCACCCCCGGCGGGTATGAAAAACTGTTTTTT.

The rearrangement uses TRBV29-1 and TRBJ1-1; D remains ambiguous. The germline V and J ends were trimmed by 2 bases and 3 bases, with 10 bases remaining between them. Germline CDR1 and CDR2: SQVTM and ANQGSEA. CDR3 size: 13 residues. CDR3 in amino acids: CSVERGLDTEAFF. The CDR3, as DNA: TGCAGCGTTGAACGGGGTTTAGACACTGAAGCTTTCTTT.

The chain joins TRBV6-5 to TRBJ2-3; 10 bases are a match to TRBD1. Germline V gene lookup returns CDR1 MNHEY and CDR2 SVGAGI. The V gene end was trimmed by 5 bases and the J gene end by 3 bases; junction bases not matched to a gene: 2. The CDR3 has 14 amino acids. In DNA, the CDR3 is TGTGCCAGCAGTAGGGACAGGGGTACAGATACGCAGTATTTT. Translating gives CASSRDRGTDTQYF.

The rearrangement links TRBV30 to TRBJ1-1; TRBD1 matches 10 bases. The CDR3 is 13 amino acids. The V gene's germline CDR1 is GTSNPN and CDR2 SVGIG (reference sequence). Germline trimming cut 2 bases from V and 4 bases from J; bases unmatched to any gene: 1. DNA of the CDR3: TGTGCCTGGAGTAGACAGGGGGCCACTGAAGCTTTCTTT. This sequence encodes CAWSRQGATEAFF.

The chain employs TRBV5-4 and TRBJ2-1, with TRBD2 matching over 8 bases. With V trimmed by 0 bases and J by 5 bases, 10 bases remained unmatched. The CDR3 totals 17 residues. Germline V gene data show CDR1 as SGHNT and CDR2 as YYREEE (reference sequence). The CDR3 bases are TGTGCCAGCAGCTTGGGACGGCGGGAGGACTGGAACAATGAGCAGTTCTTC. Amino acids: CASSLGRREDWNNEQFF.

This clone was counted ten times or more. J is TRBJ2-7 and V is TRBV2, with D perhaps TRBD2 (5 bases). CDR3 length: 14 amino acids. Looked up from germline, CDR1 is SNHLY and CDR2 is FYNNEI. The V end lost 6 bases, the J end lost 6 bases, and 18 bases lay between the germline ends. The CDR3 here is CASRSPNPAAEQYV. The CDR3 coding sequence is TGTGCCAGCAGGTCGCCCAACCCAGCGGCCGAGCAGTACGTC.

The genes are TRBV2 and TRBJ1-1; D might be TRBD1 (6 bases). V was shortened by 8 bases and J by 3 bases, with 16 bases between the two germline ends. The germline CDR1 and CDR2 sequences are SNHLY and FYNNEI. This CDR3 is 14 amino acids long. CDR3 in amino acids: CASVGGAVDTEAFF. DNA of the CDR3: TGTGCCAGCGTAGGGGGGGCGGTCGACACTGAAGCTTTCTTT.

This chain joins TRBV24-1 and TRBJ2-3; possibly TRBD1 for D (6 bases). Trimming took off 4 bases at V and 11 bases at J, with 15 bases between the two ends. The CDR3 is 13 amino acids. CDR1 and CDR2 (germline): KGHDR, SFDVKD. The CDR3 bases are TGTGCCACCAGTGAGAACGACAGGAGTCAGCAGTATTTT. Translated: CATSENDRSQQYF.

This sequence joins TRBV5-1 and TRBJ1-1; D is unresolved. Germline CDR1 reads SGHRS; CDR2 reads YFSETQ. Between the trimmed V and J ends, which lost 0 bases and 1 base, there was a span of 7 bases. The CDR3 is 14 residues long. Here the CDR3 reads CASSLAGRNTEAFF. CDR3 in DNA: TGCGCCAGCAGCTTGGCTGGCAGGAACACTGAAGCTTTCTTT.

The chain has TRBV9 and TRBJ2-5, with D possibly TRBD2 on 5 matching bases. This CDR3 has 14 amino acids. Germline CDR1 and CDR2: SGDLS and YYNGEE. Trimming took off 0 bases at V and 1 base at J, with 7 bases between the two ends. CDR3 nucleotides: TGTGCCAGCAGCGTAGCGGGGATCCAAGAGACCCAGTACTTC. This gives the protein CASSVAGIQETQYF.

The chain has TRBV7-3 and TRBJ1-4; possible D gene TRBD1, 5 bases. The CDR3 is made up of 15 amino acids. The V gene's germline CDR1 is SGHTA and CDR2 FQGTGA. V was pared by 2 bases and J by 3 bases, with 10 bases between. The CDR3: CASSLRGGSNEKLFF. The CDR3 DNA follows: TGTGCCAGCAGCTTACGCGGGGGATCTAATGAAAAACTGTTTTTT.

The rearrangement joins TRBV4-3 to TRBJ2-2, with D perhaps matching TRBD2 (5 bases). The CDR3 is made up of 15 amino acids. Germline values: CDR1 LGHNA, CDR2 YSLEER. Trimming took 0 bases from V and 4 from J, leaving 9 bases between them. The CDR3 is CASSQERRSTGELFF. DNA for the CDR3: TGCGCCAGCAGCCAAGAGAGGAGGTCCACCGGGGAGCTGTTTTTT.

The chain combines TRBV3-1 (or the pseudogene TRBV3-2) with TRBJ1-5; 10 bases line up with TRBD1. CDR1 is LGHDT and CDR2 is YNNKEL in the germline V gene (reference sequence). The CDR3 extends over 15 amino acids. With V trimmed by 0 bases and J by 7 bases, 3 bases remained unmatched. In nucleotides, the CDR3 is TGTGCCAGCAGCCAAGATCTGGGACAGGGGCAGCCCCAGCATTTT. Translating it yields CASSQDLGQGQPQHF.

The gene calls are TRBV7-9 and TRBJ1-2; D is perhaps TRBD1 (6 bases). This CDR3 is 13 amino acids long. The germline V gene has CDR1 SEHNR and CDR2 FQNEAQ (reference sequence). V shed 1 base and J shed 6 bases, with 9 bases lying between them. The CDR3 protein is CASSLDRADGYTF. The CDR3 DNA is TGTGCCAGCAGCTTAGACAGGGCTGATGGCTACACCTTC.

This clone was seen only once. The chain carries TRBV7-9 and TRBJ2-3, with 11 positions matching TRBD2. This CDR3 has 15 amino acids. Germline loops: CDR1 SEHNR, CDR2 FQNEAQ (reference sequence). V dropped 2 bases and J dropped 4; count of bases not matched to a gene: 2. The CDR3 reads CASSLLAGGPDTQYF. CDR3 nucleotide sequence: TGTGCCAGCAGCTTATTAGCGGGGGGGCCAGATACGCAGTATTTT.

This clone was detected only a few times. The gene calls are TRBV19 and TRBJ2-3, with a weak D call TRBD2 (5 bases). CDR3 length equals 14 residues. V gave up 4 bases and J gave up 5 bases, with 13 bases separating them. Germline-derived CDR1 and CDR2 are LNHDA and SQIVND (reference sequence). Here the CDR3 reads CASSTGSLGDTQYF. DNA for the CDR3: TGTGCCAGTAGTACGGGGTCCCTTGGAGATACGCAGTATTTT.

J is TRBJ1-1 and V is TRBV20-1; no clear D. The length of the CDR3 is 11 residues. Trimming took 2 bases from V and 8 from J, leaving 9 bases between them. Germline CDR1 DFQATT, CDR2 SNEGSKA (reference sequence). CDR3 sequence: CSARSRREAFF. In nucleotides, the CDR3 is TGCAGTGCTAGAAGTCGCAGGGAAGCTTTCTTT.

This clone was picked up one time. The chain recombines TRBV9 with TRBJ2-7; 7 bases are a match to TRBD1. V trimming: 3 bases; J trimming: 2 bases; junction bases outside the gene matches: 14. Germline V gene sequence: CDR1 SGDLS, CDR2 YYNGEE. The CDR3 spans 17 residues. In nucleotides, the CDR3 is TGTGCCAGCAGCGCTGGTTTAGCGCGGCAGGGGGCCTACGAGCAGTACTTC. Its protein product is CASSAGLARQGAYEQYF.

The chain combines TRBV24-1 with TRBJ2-5; 9 bases fit TRBD1. The V and J ends lost 6 bases and 9 bases, in that order; junction bases with no gene match: 10. This CDR3 region has 14 residues. Germline-derived CDR1 and CDR2 are KGHDR and SFDVKD. This CDR3 reads CATSRSGTGMAQYF. For the CDR3, the DNA is TGTGCCACCAGTCGATCCGGGACAGGGATGGCCCAGTACTTC.

This clone showed up just once. The chain links TRBV18 to TRBJ1-2, with D unclear. The CDR3 length is 14 residues. CDR1 is KGHSH and CDR2 is LQKENI in the germline V gene. Between the trimmed V and J ends, which lost 0 bases and 0 bases, there was a span of 5 bases. CDR3 DNA: TGTGCCAGCTCACCACCGCAGACTAACTATGGCTACACCTTC. This encodes CASSPPQTNYGYTF. Full variable domain (rest looked up from reference TRBV18 and TRBJ1-2): NAGVMQNPRHLVRRRGQEARLRCSPMKGHSHVYWYRQLPEEGLKFMVYLQKENIIDESGMPKERFSAEFPKEGPSILRIQQVVRGDSAAYFCASSPPQTNYGYTFGSGTRLTVV.

V and J are TRBV10-3 and TRBJ2-3; tentatively, D is TRBD2 (6 bases). V was shortened by 6 bases and J by 2 bases, with 12 bases between the two germline ends. Germline assignment: CDR1 ENHRY and CDR2 SYGVKD. The CDR3 sequence is 14 residues long. The CDR3 is CAIRVGLLTDTQYF. CDR3 nucleotides: TGTGCCATCAGGGTGGGACTCCTCACAGATACGCAGTATTTT.

The chain recombines TRBV7-8 with TRBJ2-3; 8 bases fit TRBD1. Germline CDR1 and CDR2: SGHVS and FQNEAQ. The CDR3 spans 16 residues. V lost 1 base and J lost 4; bases outside the gene matches: 7. CDR3 protein: CASSLVGRGPADTQYF. The CDR3 nucleotides are TGTGCCAGCAGCTTAGTCGGCAGGGGGCCTGCAGATACGCAGTATTTT.

The V call is TRBV21-1, the J call TRBJ1-2; no check of the table's D call, TRBD1, against the DNA was made. TRBV21-1 is given as a pseudogene. This CDR3 has 14 amino acids. The CDR3 DNA reads as TGTGCCAGCAGCTCCCTGTGGGGCAGGGCTGGCTACACCTTC. It codes for CASSSLWGRAGYTF.

The chain recombines TRBV7-2 with TRBJ1-6, with a weak D call TRBD1 (5 bases). In germline, CDR1 is SGHTA, CDR2 FQGNSA. V gave up 5 bases and J gave up 8 bases, with 13 bases separating them. CDR3 length: 14 residues. In DNA, the CDR3 is TGTGCCAGCAGCCCCCAGGGATCGGATTCACCCCTCCACTTT. This translates into CASSPQGSDSPLHF.

CDR3 residues: CASSTYNEQFF. DNA of the CDR3: TGTGCCTCATCTACCTACAATGAGCAGTTCTTC. The chain links TRBV19 to TRBJ2-1; D not certain. Trimming shortened V by 11 bases and J by 2 bases, and 7 bases separated the two germline ends. CDR1 is LNHDA and CDR2 is SQIVND in the germline V gene (reference sequence). This CDR3 has 11 residues.